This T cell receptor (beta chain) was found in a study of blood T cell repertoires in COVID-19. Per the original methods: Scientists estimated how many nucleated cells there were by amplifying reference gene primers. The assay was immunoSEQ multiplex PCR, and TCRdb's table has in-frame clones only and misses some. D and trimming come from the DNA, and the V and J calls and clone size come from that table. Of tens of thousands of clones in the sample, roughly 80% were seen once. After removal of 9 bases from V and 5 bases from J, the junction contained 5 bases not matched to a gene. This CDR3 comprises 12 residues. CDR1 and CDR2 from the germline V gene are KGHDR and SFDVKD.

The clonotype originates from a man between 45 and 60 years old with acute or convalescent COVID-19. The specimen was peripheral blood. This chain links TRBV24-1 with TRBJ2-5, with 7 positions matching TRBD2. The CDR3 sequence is CATGGGGETQYF. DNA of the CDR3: TGTGCCACCGGGGGGGGAGGGGAGACCCAGTACTTC.